This T cell receptor (beta chain) was recorded in a study of OX40 agonist ivuxolimab in advanced cancers. General observations from the study: At 0.1 to 3.0 mg/kg, CD4+ and CD8+ blood T cells expanded clonally by week 6. Nonresponders included some who also had low normalized T-cell clonal expansion.

The germline V gene encodes CDR1 SQVTM and CDR2 ANQGSEA. Trimming took 0 bases from V and 0 from J, leaving 9 bases between them. The CDR3 is made up of 15 amino acids. Autoimmune disease history or systemic immunosuppression excluded patients. The data were produced by immunoSEQ multiplex PCR, yet TCRdb's version contains in-frame clones alone and is incomplete. Of over 15,000 clones in the sample, 86% were seen once. A note on this clone: The antigen remains unidentified.

This receptor was obtained from an adult with an advanced solid tumor such as melanoma, head and neck, liver or kidney cancer. V is TRBV29-1 and J is TRBJ2-1; D remains ambiguous. This sample comprised CD4+ or CD8+ T cells sorted from blood, obtained in a trial of the OX40 agonist ivuxolimab. CDR3 residues: CSVEDLHSSYNEQFF. CDR3 nucleotide sequence: TGCAGCGTTGAAGATCTGCACAGCTCCTACAATGAGCAGTTCTTC.